A selection of T cell receptor beta chains follows, all from one sample in a study of blood T cell repertoires in COVID-19. Some clones are missing from TCRdb's copy, which holds only in-frame ones; the method was immunoSEQ multiplex PCR. Among roughly 180,000 clones listed, around 80% were seen once. The sequenced sample consisted of peripheral blood. These receptors were collected from a woman older than 75 with COVID-19, enrolled during active disease. CDR3s include the opening cysteine and the closing phenylalanine or tryptophan. D genes are given only for firm matches. Expanded clones are given a class, and other clones once, few, many or no size at all.

CDR3nt,CDR3aa,d_gene,j_gene,v_gene,abundance
TGTGCCAGCAGTAGGACAGGGATAGATCAGCCCCAGCATTTT,CASSRTGIDQPQHF,TRBD1,TRBJ1-5,TRBV6-5,.
TGTGCCAGCAGCTTGGACGGGACAGGGGAAAGAAGGGGCTACACCTTC,CASSLDGTGERRGYTF,TRBD1,TRBJ1-2,TRBV5-4,.
TGTGCCAGCAGCCCTTACGGTCGGGGAGAATATGGCTACACCTTC,CASSPYGRGEYGYTF,.,TRBJ1-2,TRBV16,.
TGTGCCAGCAGCTTTGACAGGGGATGGCCCAATGAGCAGTTCTTC,CASSFDRGWPNEQFF,TRBD1,TRBJ2-1,TRBV5-4,.
TGCGCCAGCAGCCAACCGAATTCCGGGACATTGAACACCGGGGAGCTGTTTTTT,CASSQPNSGTLNTGELFF,.,TRBJ2-2,TRBV4-1,.
TGCGCCAGCAGCCAACTGGGAGGGGGCTCCTACGAGCAGTACTTC,CASSQLGGGSYEQYF,.,TRBJ2-7,TRBV4-1,.
TGTGCCAGCAGCCAAGGGCAGGGGTTCGGCTACACCTTC,CASSQGQGFGYTF,.,TRBJ1-2,TRBV3-1/TRBV3-2,.
TGCGCCAGCAGCCAAGAGCCCCTTACAGGGGAAAATTCACCCCTCCACTTT,CASSQEPLTGENSPLHF,TRBD1,TRBJ1-6,TRBV4-3,.
TGTGCCAGCAGCCGCGCATCAGAAGCTTTCTTT,CASSRASEAFF,.,TRBJ1-1,TRBV7-9,.
TGTGCCAGTAGTATCTTAGGGGCAGAGACCCAGTACTTC,CASSILGAETQYF,.,TRBJ2-5,TRBV19,few
TGTGCCATCAGTGTCGTTACAAGCACAGATACGCAGTATTTT,CAISVVTSTDTQYF,.,TRBJ2-3,TRBV10-3,once
TGTGCTAGTAGGGGGACAGTCTCCTATGGCTACACCTTC,CASRGTVSYGYTF,TRBD1,TRBJ1-2,TRBV12-5,.
TGCGCCAGCAGCTTGGGGGGACAGGGTGGGCCTGGGGCCAACGTCCTGACTTTC,CASSLGGQGGPGANVLTF,TRBD1,TRBJ2-6,TRBV5-1,.
TGCAGCGTCCGGGACTTCACAGGCTCTGACGAGCAGTACTTC,CSVRDFTGSDEQYF,.,TRBJ2-7,TRBV29-1,.
TGTGCCAGCAGCCCTCAAAGAGGACAGGCCAACGTCCTGACTTTC,CASSPQRGQANVLTF,.,TRBJ2-6,TRBV7-2,.
TGTGCCAGCAGTGACTGGGGGCTGGGGGAGCAGTACTTC,CASSDWGLGEQYF,.,TRBJ2-7,TRBV2,once
TGTGCCAGCAGCTCCCTCGTGGAGACCCAGTACTTC,CASSSLVETQYF,.,TRBJ2-5,TRBV7-2,.
TGTGCCAGCAGTTTAAAGAGACAGCGGAACACTGAAGCTTTCTTT,CASSLKRQRNTEAFF,.,TRBJ1-1,TRBV27,.
TGTGCCAGCACCGGGACAGGAAAAGAAGAGACCTACGAGCAGTACTTC,CASTGTGKEETYEQYF,.,TRBJ2-7,TRBV21-1,.
TGCGCCAGCAGCCCAATACCCTTTGGACTAGCCTTCCATGAGCAGTTCTTC,CASSPIPFGLAFHEQFF,TRBD2,TRBJ2-1,TRBV5-1,.
TGTGCCAGTAGTATCCGCCCGGGGAATAATGAAAAACTGTTTTTT,CASSIRPGNNEKLFF,.,TRBJ1-4,TRBV19,.
TGTGCCAGCAGTGACCCCGGGACATACAACTACAATGAGCAGTTCTTC,CASSDPGTYNYNEQFF,.,TRBJ2-1,TRBV6-1,.
TGTGCCAATAGGGGGCACGCTTTCTTT,CANRGHAFF,TRBD1,TRBJ1-1,TRBV25-1,few
TGCAGCGTTGACCGACAGAACACTGAAGCTTTCTTT,CSVDRQNTEAFF,.,TRBJ1-1,TRBV29-1,.
TGTGCCAGCGTACCTATCATGAACACTGAAGCTTTCTTT,CASVPIMNTEAFF,.,TRBJ1-1,TRBV2,.
TGTGCCAGCAGCGTAGAGGTAGCCCCTCGGCGCTCTGGAAACACCATATATTTT,CASSVEVAPRRSGNTIYF,.,TRBJ1-3,TRBV9,few
TGCGCCAGCAGCGTAACTAGCGGGTCCTCCTACGAGCAGTACTTC,CASSVTSGSSYEQYF,TRBD2,TRBJ2-7,TRBV5-1,.
TGTGCCATAGGACGGGAGGGCTTCACAGATACGCAGTATTTT,CAIGREGFTDTQYF,TRBD2,TRBJ2-3,TRBV10-3,.
TGTGCCAGCAGTTTCTCCGGTGATAGCATTACGCAGTATTTT,CASSFSGDSITQYF,.,TRBJ2-3,TRBV27,.
TGTGCCAGCAGCGGGACAGGGGGCGTAGTAGGCTACACCTTC,CASSGTGGVVGYTF,TRBD1,TRBJ1-2,TRBV9,.
TGTGCCAGCTCAACCGGACAGGTCTACGAGCAGTACTTC,CASSTGQVYEQYF,TRBD1,TRBJ2-7,TRBV18,.
TGTGCCAGCACCTTGAGGTTCCGGCTTTATTTT,CASTLRFRLYF,.,TRBJ1-5,TRBV6-6,.
TGTGCCAGCAGCCAATCTCCGGGGGATTACGGCAACGAGCAGTACTTC,CASSQSPGDYGNEQYF,.,TRBJ2-7,TRBV3-1/TRBV3-2,.
TGTGCCAGTCGAGGAGGGCCGGGCGGTAACTATGGCTACACCTTC,CASRGGPGGNYGYTF,.,TRBJ1-2,TRBV27,.
TGTGCCACCAGCAGAGATAGGGGCTACCAAGAGACCCAGTACTTC,CATSRDRGYQETQYF,.,TRBJ2-5,TRBV15,.
TGTGCCAGCAGTCGGGACTGGAACACTGAAGCTTTCTTT,CASSRDWNTEAFF,.,TRBJ1-1,TRBV2,once
TGTGCCACCAGTGGAAGTAGCAGAGAGACCCAGTACTTC,CATSGSSRETQYF,.,TRBJ2-5,TRBV24-1,.
TGTGCCAGCAGCTTAATAGTCGACTGGAGCTCTGGAAACACCATATATTTT,CASSLIVDWSSGNTIYF,.,TRBJ1-3,TRBV7-9,.
TGCGCCAGCAGCTCAACGTCCTCAGTGGGCGCCTATAATTCACCCCTCCACTTT,CASSSTSSVGAYNSPLHF,.,TRBJ1-6,TRBV5-1,.
TGTGCCATCAGCCCTTCCGGGGGGCCCGGCACAGATACGCAGTATTTT,CAISPSGGPGTDTQYF,.,TRBJ2-3,TRBV10-3,.
TGTGCCAGCAGCGACAGGGGCAAAGGTGGTGAGCAGTTCTTC,CASSDRGKGGEQFF,TRBD1,TRBJ2-1,TRBV6-4,.
TGTGCCAGCAGCTATCCCCCGGGACTAGTCAGCAATGAGCAGTTCTTC,CASSYPPGLVSNEQFF,TRBD2,TRBJ2-1,TRBV7-9,.
TGCGCCAGCAGCCAAGATGCCGCGGACAGGGGGCCTGGCTACACCTTC,CASSQDAADRGPGYTF,TRBD1,TRBJ1-2,TRBV4-3,.
TGTGCCAGTAGTATGCGCCGGGGGGAAGAGACCCAGTACTTC,CASSMRRGEETQYF,TRBD2,TRBJ2-5,TRBV19,once
TGTGCCAGCAGCGAGGGACAGCTTAACACCGGGGAGCTGTTTTTT,CASSEGQLNTGELFF,TRBD1,TRBJ2-2,TRBV9,.
TGTGCCAGCAGCAAGTTCCTCATACCCGACACAGGGGGCGGAGGCTACACCTTC,CASSKFLIPDTGGGGYTF,TRBD1,TRBJ1-2,TRBV14,.
TGTGCCAGCAGCTTGTTTTCCGATCAGGCCTATTCCTACGAGCAGTACTTC,CASSLFSDQAYSYEQYF,.,TRBJ2-7,TRBV13,.
TGTGCCAGCAGGGACTATAACACAGATACGCAGTATTTT,CASRDYNTDTQYF,.,TRBJ2-3,TRBV6-5,.
TGCAGTGCCGCCAGAGGTAACGAGCAGTACTTC,CSAARGNEQYF,.,TRBJ2-7,TRBV20-1,.
TGCGCCAGCAGTCGCGGACTAGCGGGGGGGCTAACAGATACGCAGTATTTT,CASSRGLAGGLTDTQYF,TRBD2,TRBJ2-3,TRBV5-1,.
TGCGCCAGCAGCTTGGAGGGACTGGTGAGCTACGAGCAGTACTTC,CASSLEGLVSYEQYF,.,TRBJ2-7,TRBV5-1,.
TGTGCCAGCACCCCGGAGCCTTTCTATGGCTACACCTTC,CASTPEPFYGYTF,.,TRBJ1-2,TRBV28,once
TGTGCCAGCAGCCAAGGGCCGGACACCTCCACCTACGAGCAGTACTTC,CASSQGPDTSTYEQYF,.,TRBJ2-7,TRBV3-1/TRBV3-2,once